Below are 6 T cell receptor beta chains sequenced from a single sample in a study of blood T cell repertoires in COVID-19. Libraries were prepared by immunoSEQ multiplex PCR; TCRdb keeps only in-frame clonotypes and omits some of them. The sample holds approximately 120,000 clones, around 86% seen once. What was sequenced was peripheral blood. These receptors were obtained from a woman aged 45 to 65 who had recovered from COVID-19.

This chain links TRBV9 with TRBJ1-1, with D possibly being TRBD1 (5 bases). This CDR3 is 12 amino acids long. CDR1 is SGDLS and CDR2 is YYNGEE in the germline V gene. The V and J ends lost 7 bases and 0 bases respectively, with 7 bases between them. CDR3 protein: CASSRVNTEAFF. CDR3 sequence (DNA): TGTGCCAGCTCCAGGGTGAACACTGAAGCTTTCTTT.

The sample holds one count of this clone. The gene calls are TRBV27 and TRBJ1-1; D possibly corresponds to TRBD1 (6 bases). The V end lost 3 bases, the J end lost 4 bases, and 12 bases lay between the germline ends. Germline V lookup: CDR1 MNHEY, CDR2 SMNVEV (reference sequence). The CDR3 runs 14 residues. The DNA for the CDR3 is TGTGCCAGCAGTTTGGGACAACTTTCCACTGAAGCTTTCTTT. It encodes CASSLGQLSTEAFF.

The chain joins TRBV5-5 to TRBJ2-1; TRBD1 aligns across 9 bases. CDR1 is SGHKS, CDR2 YYEKEE, per germline (reference sequence). Trimming took 0 bases from V and 13 from J; bases not matched to a gene: 2. The CDR3 is 12 amino acids. DNA for the CDR3: TGTGCCAGCAGCTTGGCGGGACAGGGACAGTTCTTC. Protein sequence: CASSLAGQGQFF. Full variable domain (rest looked up from reference TRBV5-5 and TRBJ2-1): DAGVTQSPTHLIKTRGQQVTLRCSPISGHKSVSWYQQVLGQGPQFIFQYYEKEERGRGNFPDRFSARQFPNYSSELNVNALLLGDSALYLCASSLAGQGQFFGPGTRLTVL.

The chain carries TRBV5-1 and TRBJ2-7, with D possibly matching TRBD1 (6 bases). The CDR3 contains 14 residues. V was pared by 5 bases and J by 4 bases, with 16 bases between. CDR1 and CDR2 from the germline V gene are SGHRS and YFSETQ. The CDR3: CASSPRGSVYEQYF. In nucleotides, the CDR3 is TGCGCCAGCAGTCCGAGGGGGAGTGTTTACGAGCAGTACTTC.

The V call is TRBV2, the J call TRBJ1-6; D remains ambiguous. Germline assignment: CDR1 SNHLY and CDR2 FYNNEI. Trimming removed 4 bases at V and 1 base at J, with 8 bases between. CDR3 length: 15 residues. The DNA for the CDR3 is TGTGCCAGCAGTGTCGAGAGTTCCTATAATTCACCCCTCCACTTT. As protein: CASSVESSYNSPLHF.

The chain combines TRBV7-9 with TRBJ2-3, with 13 bases matching TRBD2. This CDR3 spans 16 amino acids. J lost 6 bases, V lost 4 bases, and 7 bases had no gene match. Per the germline V gene, CDR1 is SEHNR and CDR2 is FQNEAQ (reference sequence). The DNA for the CDR3 is TGTGCCAGCAGCTGGGGGGGACTAGCGGGAATGGATACGCAGTATTTT. Its translation: CASSWGGLAGMDTQYF.